This T cell receptor (beta chain) was identified during a study of immune evolution from preneoplasia to lung adenocarcinoma. In the case of this clone: Antigen specificity is unknown.

Trimming cost V 5 bases and J 8 bases; bases outside gene matches: 8. The CDR3 runs to 14 residues. Germline-derived CDR1 and CDR2 are SGHTA and FQGNSA. The method was immunoSEQ multiplex PCR; TCRdb's version includes in-frame clones alone and lacks a portion of them. The data show roughly 7,000 clones, around four fifths seen once. General observations from the study: Normal lung had highest clonality; later lesions appeared denser, more diverse.

After pathologic assessment, macro-dissection selected premalignant or tumor cells for extraction. Specimen: FFPE lung adenocarcinoma in situ tissue. The receptor comes from a donor older than 65 with lung adenocarcinoma. The chain joins TRBV7-2 to TRBJ1-2; 10 nucleotides match TRBD1. The CDR3 nucleotides read TGTGCCAGCAGCGCCGCGACAGGGGGCGCGGGCTACACCTTC. Its protein is CASSAATGGAGYTF.